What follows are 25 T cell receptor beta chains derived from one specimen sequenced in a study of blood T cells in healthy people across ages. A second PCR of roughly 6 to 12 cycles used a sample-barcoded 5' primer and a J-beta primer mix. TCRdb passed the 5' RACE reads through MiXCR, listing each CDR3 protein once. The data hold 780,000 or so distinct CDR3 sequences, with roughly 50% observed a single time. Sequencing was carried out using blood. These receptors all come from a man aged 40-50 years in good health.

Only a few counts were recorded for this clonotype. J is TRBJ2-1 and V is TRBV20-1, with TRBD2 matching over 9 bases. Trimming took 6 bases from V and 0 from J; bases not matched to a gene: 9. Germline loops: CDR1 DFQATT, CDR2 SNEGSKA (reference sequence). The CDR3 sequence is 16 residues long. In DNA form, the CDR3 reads TGCAGTGCCGAAATGCTAGCGGGAAGCTCCTACAATGAGCAGTTCTTC. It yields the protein CSAEMLAGSSYNEQFF.

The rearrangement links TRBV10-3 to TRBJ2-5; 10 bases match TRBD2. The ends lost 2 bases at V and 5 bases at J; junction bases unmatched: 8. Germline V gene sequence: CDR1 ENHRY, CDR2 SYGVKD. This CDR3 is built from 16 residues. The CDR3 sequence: CAISEGSSGSSETQYF. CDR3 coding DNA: TGTGCCATCAGTGAGGGGTCTAGCGGGAGTAGCGAGACCCAGTACTTC.

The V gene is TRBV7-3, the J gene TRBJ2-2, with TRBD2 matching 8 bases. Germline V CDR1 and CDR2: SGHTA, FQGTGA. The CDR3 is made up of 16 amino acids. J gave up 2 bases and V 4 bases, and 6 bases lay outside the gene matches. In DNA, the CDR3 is TGTGCCAGCAGCTCCCGACTAGCGACTAACACCGGGGAGCTGTTTTTT. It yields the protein CASSSRLATNTGELFF.

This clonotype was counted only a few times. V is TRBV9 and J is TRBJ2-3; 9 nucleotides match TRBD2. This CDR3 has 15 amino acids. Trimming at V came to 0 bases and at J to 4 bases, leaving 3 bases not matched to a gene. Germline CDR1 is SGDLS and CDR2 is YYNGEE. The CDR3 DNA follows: TGTGCCAGCAGCGTAGGCGGGAGGGCCCCAGATACGCAGTATTTT. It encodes CASSVGGRAPDTQYF.

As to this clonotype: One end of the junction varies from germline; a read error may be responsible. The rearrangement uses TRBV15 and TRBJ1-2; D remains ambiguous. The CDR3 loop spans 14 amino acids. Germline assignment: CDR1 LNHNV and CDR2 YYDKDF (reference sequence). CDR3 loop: CATSKERFGYGYTF. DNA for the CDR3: TGTGCCACCAGCAAAGAGCGGTTCGGCTATGGCTACACCTTT.

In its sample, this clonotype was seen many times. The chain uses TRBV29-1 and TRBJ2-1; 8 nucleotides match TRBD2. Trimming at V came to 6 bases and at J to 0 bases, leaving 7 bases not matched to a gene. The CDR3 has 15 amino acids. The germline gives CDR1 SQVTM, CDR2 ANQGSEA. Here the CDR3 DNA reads TGCAGCGTCGGTAGCGGGGCGAGCTCCTACAATGAGCAGTTCTTC. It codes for CSVGSGASSYNEQFF.

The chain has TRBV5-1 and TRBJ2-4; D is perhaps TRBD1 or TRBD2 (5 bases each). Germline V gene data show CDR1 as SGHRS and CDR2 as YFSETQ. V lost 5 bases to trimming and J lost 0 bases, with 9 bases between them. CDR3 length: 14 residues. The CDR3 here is CASRMGTAKNIQYF. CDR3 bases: TGCGCCAGCAGGATGGGGACAGCCAAAAACATTCAGTACTTC. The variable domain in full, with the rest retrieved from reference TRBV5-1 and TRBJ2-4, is KAGVTQTPRYLIKTRGQQVTLSCSPISGHRSVSWYQQTPGQGLQFLFEYFSETQRNKGNFPGRFSGRQFSNSRSEMNVSTLELGDSALYLCASRMGTAKNIQYFGAGTRLSVL.

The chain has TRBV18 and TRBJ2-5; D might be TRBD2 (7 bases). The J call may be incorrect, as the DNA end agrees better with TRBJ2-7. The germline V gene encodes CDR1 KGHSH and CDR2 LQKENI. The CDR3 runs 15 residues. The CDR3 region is CASSPFGGQTYEQYF. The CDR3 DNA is TGTGCCAGCTCACCGTTCGGGGGGCAGACCTACGAGCAGTACTTC.

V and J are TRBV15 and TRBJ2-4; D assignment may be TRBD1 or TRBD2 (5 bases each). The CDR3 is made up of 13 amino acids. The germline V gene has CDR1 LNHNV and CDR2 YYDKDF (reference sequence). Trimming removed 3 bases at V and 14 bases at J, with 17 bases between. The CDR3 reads CATSSERGPSKYF. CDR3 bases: TGTGCCACCAGCAGTGAAAGGGGACCCTCCAAGTACTTC.

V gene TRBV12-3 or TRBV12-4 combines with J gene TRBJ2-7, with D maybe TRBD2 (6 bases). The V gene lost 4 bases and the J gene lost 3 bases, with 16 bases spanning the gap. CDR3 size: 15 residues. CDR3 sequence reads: CASSSLSGPNYEQYF. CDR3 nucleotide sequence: TGTGCCAGCAGTTCTCTAAGCGGGCCAAACTACGAGCAGTACTTC.

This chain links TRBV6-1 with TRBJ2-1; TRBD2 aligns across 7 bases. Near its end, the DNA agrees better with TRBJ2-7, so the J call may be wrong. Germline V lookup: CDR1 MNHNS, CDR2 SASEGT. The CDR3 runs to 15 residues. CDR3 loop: CASSEGGSSYNEQYF. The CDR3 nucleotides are TGTGCCAGCAGTGAAGGCGGGAGCTCCTACAATGAGCAGTACTTC.

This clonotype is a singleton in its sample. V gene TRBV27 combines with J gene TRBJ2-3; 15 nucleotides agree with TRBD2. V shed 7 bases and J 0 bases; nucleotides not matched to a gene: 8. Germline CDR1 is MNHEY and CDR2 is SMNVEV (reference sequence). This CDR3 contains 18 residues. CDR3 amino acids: CASTPGLAGGGSTDTQYF. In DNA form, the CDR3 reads TGTGCCAGCACCCCGGGACTAGCGGGAGGAGGCAGCACAGATACGCAGTATTTT.

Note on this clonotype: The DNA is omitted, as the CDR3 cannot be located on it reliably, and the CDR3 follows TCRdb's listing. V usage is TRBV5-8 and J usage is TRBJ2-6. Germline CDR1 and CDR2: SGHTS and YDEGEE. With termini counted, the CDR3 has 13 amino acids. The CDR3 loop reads CAKPIIYKCFLTF.

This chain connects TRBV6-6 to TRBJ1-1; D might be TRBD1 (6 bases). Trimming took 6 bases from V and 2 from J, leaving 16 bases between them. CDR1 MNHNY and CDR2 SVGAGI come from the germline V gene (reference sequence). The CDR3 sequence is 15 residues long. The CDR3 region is CASSSTQGINTEAFF. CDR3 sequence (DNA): TGTGCCAGCAGCAGCACCCAGGGGATCAACACTGAAGCTTTCTTT.

CDR3 sequence: CATEGPSPETQYF. In nucleotides, the CDR3 is TGTGCCACCGAAGGCCCGAGCCCAGAGACCCAGTACTTC. The chain has TRBV24-1 and TRBJ2-7; D call uncertain. TRBJ2-5 explains the end of the DNA better; the J call may be wrong. This CDR3 region has 13 residues. The germline V gene has CDR1 KGHDR and CDR2 SFDVKD.

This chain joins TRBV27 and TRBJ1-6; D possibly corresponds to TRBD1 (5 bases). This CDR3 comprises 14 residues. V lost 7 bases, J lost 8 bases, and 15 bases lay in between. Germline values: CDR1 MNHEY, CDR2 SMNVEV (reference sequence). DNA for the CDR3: TGTGCCAGCAAGGGGACGCCGAGGCATTCACCCCTCCACTTT. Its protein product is CASKGTPRHSPLHF.

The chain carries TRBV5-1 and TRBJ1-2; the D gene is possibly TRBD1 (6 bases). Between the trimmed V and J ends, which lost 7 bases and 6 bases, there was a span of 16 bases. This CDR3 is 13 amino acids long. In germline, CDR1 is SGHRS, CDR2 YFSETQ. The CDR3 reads CASDTGQRNGYTF. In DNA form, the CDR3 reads TGCGCCAGCGATACAGGACAGCGAAATGGCTACACCTTC.

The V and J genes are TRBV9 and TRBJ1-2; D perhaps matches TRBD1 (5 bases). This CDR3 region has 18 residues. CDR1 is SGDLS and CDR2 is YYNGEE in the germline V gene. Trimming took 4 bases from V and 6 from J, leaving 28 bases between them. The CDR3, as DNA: TGTGCCAGCAGCAGACCGTTCCGGGACCTGCCCGAAGGTCATGGCTACACCTTC. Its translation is CASSRPFRDLPEGHGYTF.

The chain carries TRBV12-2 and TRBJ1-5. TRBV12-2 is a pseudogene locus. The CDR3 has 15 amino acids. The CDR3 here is CASRLVGGDNQPQHF. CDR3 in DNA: TGTGCAAGTCGCTTAGTGGGAGGGGACAATCAGCCCCAGCATTTT.

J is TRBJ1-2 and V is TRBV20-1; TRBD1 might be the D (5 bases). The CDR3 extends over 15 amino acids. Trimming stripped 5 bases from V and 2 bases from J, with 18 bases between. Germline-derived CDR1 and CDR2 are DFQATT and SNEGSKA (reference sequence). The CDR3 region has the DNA TGCAGTGCTCGAAGAGGAGGGGTTGGGAACTATGGCTACACCTTC. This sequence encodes CSARRGGVGNYGYTF.

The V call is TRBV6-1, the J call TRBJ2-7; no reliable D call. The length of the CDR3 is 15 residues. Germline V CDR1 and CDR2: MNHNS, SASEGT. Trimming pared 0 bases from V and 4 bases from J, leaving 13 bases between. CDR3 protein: CASSEARVAPYEQYF. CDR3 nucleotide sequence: TGTGCCAGCAGTGAAGCGCGAGTAGCACCGTACGAGCAGTACTTC.

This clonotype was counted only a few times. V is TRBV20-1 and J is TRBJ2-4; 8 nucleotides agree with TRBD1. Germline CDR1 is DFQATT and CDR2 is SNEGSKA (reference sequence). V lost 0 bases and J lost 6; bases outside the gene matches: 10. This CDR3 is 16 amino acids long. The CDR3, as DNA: TGCAGTGCTAGAGATCCCCAGGGGGCGTTGGGAAACATTCAGTACTTC. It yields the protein CSARDPQGALGNIQYF.

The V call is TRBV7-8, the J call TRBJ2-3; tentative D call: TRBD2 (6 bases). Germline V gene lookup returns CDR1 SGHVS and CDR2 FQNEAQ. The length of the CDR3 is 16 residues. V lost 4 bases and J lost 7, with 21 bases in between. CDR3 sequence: CASSSLFGGGKNTQYF. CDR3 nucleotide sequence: TGTGCCAGCAGCTCCCTCTTTGGGGGAGGAAAAAATACGCAGTATTTT.

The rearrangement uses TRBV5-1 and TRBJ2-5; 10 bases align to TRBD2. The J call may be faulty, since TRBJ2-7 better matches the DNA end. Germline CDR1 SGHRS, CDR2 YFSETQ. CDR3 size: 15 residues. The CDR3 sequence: CASSPGTSAYYEQYF. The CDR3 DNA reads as TGCGCCAGCAGCCCCGGGACTAGCGCCTACTACGAGCAGTACTTC.

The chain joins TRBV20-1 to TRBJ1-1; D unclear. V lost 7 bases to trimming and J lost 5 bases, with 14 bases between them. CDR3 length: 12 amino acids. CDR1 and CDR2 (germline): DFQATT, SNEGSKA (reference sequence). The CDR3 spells CSGSVGVTEAFF. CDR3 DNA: TGCAGTGGAAGTGTCGGGGTTACTGAAGCTTTCTTT.